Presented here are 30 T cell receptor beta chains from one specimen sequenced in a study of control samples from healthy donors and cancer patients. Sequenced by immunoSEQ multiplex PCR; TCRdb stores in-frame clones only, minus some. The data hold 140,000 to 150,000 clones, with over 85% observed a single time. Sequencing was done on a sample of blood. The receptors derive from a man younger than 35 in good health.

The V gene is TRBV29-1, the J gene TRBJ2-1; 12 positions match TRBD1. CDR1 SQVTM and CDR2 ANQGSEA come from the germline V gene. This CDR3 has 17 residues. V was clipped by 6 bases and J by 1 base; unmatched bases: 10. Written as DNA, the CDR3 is TGCAGCGTACCTCCGGGACAGGGGGCTACATCCTACAATGAGCAGTTCTTC. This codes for CSVPPGQGATSYNEQFF.

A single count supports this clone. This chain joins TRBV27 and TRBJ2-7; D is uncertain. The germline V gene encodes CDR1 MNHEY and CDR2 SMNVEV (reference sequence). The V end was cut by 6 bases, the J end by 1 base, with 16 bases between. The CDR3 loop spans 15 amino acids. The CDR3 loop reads CASSLKAWISYEQYF. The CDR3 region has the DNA TGTGCCAGCAGCCTCAAAGCTTGGATTTCCTACGAGCAGTACTTC.

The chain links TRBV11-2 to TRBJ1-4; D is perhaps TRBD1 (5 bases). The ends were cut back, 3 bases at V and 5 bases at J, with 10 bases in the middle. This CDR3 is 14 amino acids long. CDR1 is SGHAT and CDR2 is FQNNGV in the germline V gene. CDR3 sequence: CASSFGHGNEKLFF. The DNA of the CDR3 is TGTGCCAGCAGCTTCGGACACGGCAATGAAAAACTGTTTTTT.

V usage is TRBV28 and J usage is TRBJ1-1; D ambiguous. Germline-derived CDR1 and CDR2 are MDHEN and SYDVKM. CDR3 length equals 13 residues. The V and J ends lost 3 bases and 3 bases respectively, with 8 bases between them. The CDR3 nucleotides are TGTGCCAGCAGTTTGCCAGAATACACTGAAGCTTTCTTT. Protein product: CASSLPEYTEAFF.

DNA of the CDR3: TGTGCCAGCAGTTCTATCCGGGACAGGGGCTACGAGCAGTACTTC. Protein sequence: CASSSIRDRGYEQYF. The chain employs TRBV6-5 and TRBJ2-7; 10 bases align to TRBD1. Germline CDR1 and CDR2: MNHEY and SVGAGI. The CDR3 is 15 amino acids. V gave up 4 bases and J gave up 3 bases; unmatched junction bases: 6.

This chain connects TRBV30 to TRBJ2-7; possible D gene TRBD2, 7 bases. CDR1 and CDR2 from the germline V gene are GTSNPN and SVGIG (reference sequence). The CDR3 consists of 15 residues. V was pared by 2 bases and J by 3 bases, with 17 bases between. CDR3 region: CAWSLGGGASYEQYF. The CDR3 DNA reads TGTGCCTGGAGTCTGGGTGGGGGGGCAAGCTACGAGCAGTACTTC.

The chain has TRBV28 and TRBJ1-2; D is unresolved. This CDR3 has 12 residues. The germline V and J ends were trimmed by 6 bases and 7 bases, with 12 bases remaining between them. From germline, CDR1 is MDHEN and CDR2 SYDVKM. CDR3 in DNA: TGTGCCAGCAGCAGTGGATCTATTGGCTACACCTTC. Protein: CASSSGSIGYTF.

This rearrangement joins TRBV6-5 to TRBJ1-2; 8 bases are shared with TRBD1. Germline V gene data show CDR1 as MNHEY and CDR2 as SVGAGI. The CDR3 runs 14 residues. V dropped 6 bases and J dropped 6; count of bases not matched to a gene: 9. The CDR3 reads CASSDRGEAHGYTF. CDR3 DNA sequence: TGTGCCAGCAGCGACAGGGGAGAAGCCCATGGCTACACCTTC.

The CDR3 DNA follows: TGTGCCAGCAGTCACTTGCAGGCGGGGGGGGTTTCACCCCTCCACTTT. It is translated as CASSHLQAGGVSPLHF. The V call is TRBV27, the J call TRBJ1-6; weak D call: TRBD1 (5 bases). V was pared by 5 bases and J by 9 bases, with 20 bases between. CDR3 size: 16 residues. From germline, CDR1 is MNHEY and CDR2 SMNVEV (reference sequence).

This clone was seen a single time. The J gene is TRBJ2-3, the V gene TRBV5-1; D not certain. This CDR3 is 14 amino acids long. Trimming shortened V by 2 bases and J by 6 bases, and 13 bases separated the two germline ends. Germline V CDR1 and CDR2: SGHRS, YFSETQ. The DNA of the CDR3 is TGCGCCAGCAGCTTCGAAGGGCCTGCCGATACGCAGTATTTT. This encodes CASSFEGPADTQYF.

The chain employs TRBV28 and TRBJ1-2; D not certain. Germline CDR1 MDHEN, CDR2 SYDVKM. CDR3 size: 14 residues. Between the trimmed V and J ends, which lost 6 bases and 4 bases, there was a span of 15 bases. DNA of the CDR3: TGTGCCAGCAGCCCTATCCGGCCTACCTATGGCTACACCTTC. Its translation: CASSPIRPTYGYTF.

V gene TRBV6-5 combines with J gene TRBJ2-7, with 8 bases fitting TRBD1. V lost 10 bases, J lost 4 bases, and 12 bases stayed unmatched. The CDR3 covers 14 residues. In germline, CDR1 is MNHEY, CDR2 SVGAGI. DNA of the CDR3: TGTGCCACCAACGACAGGGGCCTTAGTTACGAGCAGTACTTC. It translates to CATNDRGLSYEQYF.

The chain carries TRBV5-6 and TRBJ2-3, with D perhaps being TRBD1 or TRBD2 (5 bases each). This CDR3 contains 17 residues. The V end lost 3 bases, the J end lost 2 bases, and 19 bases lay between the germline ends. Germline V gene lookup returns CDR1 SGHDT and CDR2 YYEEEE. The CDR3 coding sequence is TGTGCCAGCAGCTGGGGTAAAGGGACGAGCCTCACAGATACGCAGTATTTT. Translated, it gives CASSWGKGTSLTDTQYF.

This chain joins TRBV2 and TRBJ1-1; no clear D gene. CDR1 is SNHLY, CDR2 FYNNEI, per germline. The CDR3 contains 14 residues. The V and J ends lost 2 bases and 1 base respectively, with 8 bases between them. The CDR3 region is CASSEYRKNTEAFF. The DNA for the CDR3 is TGTGCCAGCAGTGAATATAGGAAGAACACTGAAGCTTTCTTT.

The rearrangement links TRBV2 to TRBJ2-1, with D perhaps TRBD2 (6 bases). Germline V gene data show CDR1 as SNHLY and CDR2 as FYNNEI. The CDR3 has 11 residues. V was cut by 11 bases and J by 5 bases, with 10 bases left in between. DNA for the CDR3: TGTGCCGGGGGGACCGACAATGAGCAGTTCTTC. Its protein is CAGGTDNEQFF.

CDR3 amino acids: CASSTGRGFRNTEAFF. The CDR3 DNA reads TGCGCCAGCAGTACCGGCAGGGGGTTCCGCAACACTGAAGCTTTCTTT. The rearrangement links TRBV10-1 to TRBJ1-1, with TRBD1 matching over 7 bases. Per germline, CDR1 WNHNN and CDR2 SYGVQD (reference sequence). V lost 5 bases to trimming and J lost 2 bases; unmatched junction nucleotides: 11. The CDR3 totals 16 residues.

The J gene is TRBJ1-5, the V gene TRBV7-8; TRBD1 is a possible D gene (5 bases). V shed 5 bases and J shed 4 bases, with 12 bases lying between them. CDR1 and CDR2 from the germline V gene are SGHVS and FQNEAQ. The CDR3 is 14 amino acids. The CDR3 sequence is CASSQAGLNQPQHF. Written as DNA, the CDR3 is TGTGCCAGCAGCCAAGCAGGGCTTAATCAGCCCCAGCATTTT. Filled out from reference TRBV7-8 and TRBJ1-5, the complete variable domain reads GAGVSQSPRYKVAKRGQDVALRCDPISGHVSLFWYQQALGQGPEFLTYFQNEAQLDKSGLPSDRFFAERPEGSVSTLKIQRTQQEDSAVYLCASSQAGLNQPQHFGDGTRLSIL.

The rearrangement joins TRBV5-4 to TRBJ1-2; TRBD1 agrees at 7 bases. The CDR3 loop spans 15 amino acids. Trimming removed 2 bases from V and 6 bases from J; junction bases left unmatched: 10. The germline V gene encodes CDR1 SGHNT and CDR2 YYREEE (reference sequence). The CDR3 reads CASSFLGGQRNGYTF. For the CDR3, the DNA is TGTGCCAGCAGCTTCCTAGGGGGCCAAAGAAATGGCTACACCTTC.

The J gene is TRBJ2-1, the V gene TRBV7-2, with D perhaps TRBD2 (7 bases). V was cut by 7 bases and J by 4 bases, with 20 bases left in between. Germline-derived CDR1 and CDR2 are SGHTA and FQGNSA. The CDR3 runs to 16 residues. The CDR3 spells CASKVGSGGQYNEQFF. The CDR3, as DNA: TGTGCCAGCAAAGTCGGGTCGGGGGGACAATACAATGAGCAGTTCTTC.

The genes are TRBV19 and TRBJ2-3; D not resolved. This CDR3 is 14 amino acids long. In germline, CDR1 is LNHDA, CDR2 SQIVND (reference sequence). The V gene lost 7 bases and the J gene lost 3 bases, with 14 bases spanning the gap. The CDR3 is CASNPSRDTDTQYF. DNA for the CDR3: TGTGCCAGTAATCCCTCGCGAGATACAGATACGCAGTATTTT.

CDR3 DNA sequence: TGTGCCAGCAGTCCCCGTGTAGGGGAGGCTCAGCCCCAGCATTTT. The encoded protein is CASSPRVGEAQPQHF. The V and J genes are TRBV27 and TRBJ1-5; D may be TRBD1 (5 bases). The length of the CDR3 is 15 residues. Germline lookup yields CDR1 MNHEY and CDR2 SMNVEV (reference sequence). Trimming removed 5 bases from V and 6 bases from J, with 17 bases in between.

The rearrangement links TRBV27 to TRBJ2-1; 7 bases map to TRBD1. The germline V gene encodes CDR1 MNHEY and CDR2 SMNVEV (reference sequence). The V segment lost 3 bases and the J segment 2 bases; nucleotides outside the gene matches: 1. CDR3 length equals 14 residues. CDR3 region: CASSLTGPYNEQFF. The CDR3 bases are TGTGCCAGCAGTTTGACAGGGCCCTACAATGAGCAGTTCTTC.

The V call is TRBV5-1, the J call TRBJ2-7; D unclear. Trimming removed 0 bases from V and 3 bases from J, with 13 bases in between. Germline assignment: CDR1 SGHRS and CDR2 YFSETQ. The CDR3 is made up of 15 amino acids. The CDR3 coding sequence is TGCGCCAGCAGCTTGGTTGCCATCTCAAGCTACGAGCAGTACTTC. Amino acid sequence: CASSLVAISSYEQYF.

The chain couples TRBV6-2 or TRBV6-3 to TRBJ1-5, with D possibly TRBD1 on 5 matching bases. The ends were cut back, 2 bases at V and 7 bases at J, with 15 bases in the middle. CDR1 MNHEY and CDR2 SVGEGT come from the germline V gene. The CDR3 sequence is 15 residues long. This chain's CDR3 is CASSYNRGGLQPQHF. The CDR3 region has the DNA TGTGCCAGCAGTTACAACCGCGGGGGGTTGCAGCCCCAGCATTTT.

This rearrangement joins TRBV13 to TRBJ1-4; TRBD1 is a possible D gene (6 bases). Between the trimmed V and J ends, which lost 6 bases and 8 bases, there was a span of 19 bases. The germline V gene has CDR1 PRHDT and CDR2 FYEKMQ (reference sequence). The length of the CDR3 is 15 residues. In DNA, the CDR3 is TGTGCCAGCAGAAAAGGACAGACCCTGGGGGAAAAACTGTTTTTT. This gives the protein CASRKGQTLGEKLFF.

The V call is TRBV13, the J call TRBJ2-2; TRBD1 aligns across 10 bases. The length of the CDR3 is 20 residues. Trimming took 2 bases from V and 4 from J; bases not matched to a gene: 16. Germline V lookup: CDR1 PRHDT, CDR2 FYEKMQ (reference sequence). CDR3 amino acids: CASSLTPPARQGASTGELFF. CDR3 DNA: TGTGCCAGCAGCTTAACTCCCCCCGCGAGACAGGGGGCAAGCACCGGGGAGCTGTTTTTT.

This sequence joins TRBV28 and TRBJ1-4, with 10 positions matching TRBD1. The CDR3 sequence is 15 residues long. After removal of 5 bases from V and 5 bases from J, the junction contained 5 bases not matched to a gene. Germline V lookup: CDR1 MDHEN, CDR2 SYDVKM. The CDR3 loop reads CASSERDRGNEKLFF. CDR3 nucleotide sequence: TGTGCCAGCAGTGAACGGGACAGGGGAAATGAAAAACTGTTTTTT.

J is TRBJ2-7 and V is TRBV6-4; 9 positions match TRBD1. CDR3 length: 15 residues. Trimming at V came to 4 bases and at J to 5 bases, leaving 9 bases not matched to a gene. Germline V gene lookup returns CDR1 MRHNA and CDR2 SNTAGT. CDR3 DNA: TGTGCCAGCAGTGTTTCGGGACAGGGAAGCCACGAGCAGTACTTC. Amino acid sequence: CASSVSGQGSHEQYF.

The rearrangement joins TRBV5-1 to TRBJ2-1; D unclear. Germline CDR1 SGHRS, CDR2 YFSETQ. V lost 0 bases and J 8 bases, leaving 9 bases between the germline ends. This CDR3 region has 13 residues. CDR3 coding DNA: TGCGCCAGCAGCTTGGCCGGAGCTCATGAGCAGTTCTTC. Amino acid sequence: CASSLAGAHEQFF.

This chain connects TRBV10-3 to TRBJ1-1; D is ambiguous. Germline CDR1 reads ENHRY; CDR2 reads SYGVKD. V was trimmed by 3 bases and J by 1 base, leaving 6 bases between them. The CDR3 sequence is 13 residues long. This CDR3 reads CAISETGNTEAFF. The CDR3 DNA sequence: TGTGCCATCAGTGAAACCGGGAACACTGAAGCTTTCTTT.